The clone carrying this TCR beta chain was seen only a few times. The antigen remains undetermined. This entry comes from a study of T cell repertoires in cytomegalovirus infection. Across the whole study: Signatures in public TCR beta sequences pointed to both CMV infection and matching HLA type.

TCRdb re-derived calls from the reads in MiXCR, one entry per CDR3 protein. The repertoire holds about 680,000 distinct CDR3 sequences, around 24% seen once, with around 7.6% in the top ten. General study results and limits: Based on cumulative public TCR beta family frequency, carriers of CMV plus the relevant HLA were identified. Dominating the ex vivo response were HLA-C-restricted CMV-specific TCR beta clonotypes.

This sequence originates from a human donor in good health (CMV status not recorded). Some clones in this sample may be carry-over from other donors' samples. The sample taken for sequencing was CD8+ T cells from PBMCs.

The CDR3 DNA follows: TGTGCCAGCGGGTCACTAGTTGCGGATACGCAGTATTTT. Amino acid sequence: CASGSLVADTQYF. The chain combines TRBV12-3 or TRBV12-4 with TRBJ2-3, with D possibly matching TRBD2 (5 bases). The V and J ends lost 8 bases and 6 bases respectively, with 15 bases between them. This CDR3 has 13 residues.